This TCR beta chain was retrieved from a study of CD8 T cells in ankylosing spondylitis. The CDR3 length is 15 residues. V was clipped by 1 base and J by 5 bases; unmatched bases: 8. Germline CDR1 and CDR2: SGHTA and FQGTGA. General study findings and limits: A TCR beta motif of 8 or 9 highly homologous variants appeared characteristic of ankylosing spondylitis blood.

A few counts support this clonotype. Antigen unknown. One entry per CDR3 protein results from TCRdb running MiXCR on the 5' RACE reads. This table holds more than 500,000 distinct CDR3 sequences, approximately 5.3% found once. This sequence joins TRBV7-3 and TRBJ2-7, with 7 bases lining up with TRBD1. This clonotype was obtained from a male donor with ankylosing spondylitis. What was sequenced was blood, either unsorted or a sorted T cell fraction (not recorded which). CDR3 in amino acids: CASSLIQGDPHEQYF. The CDR3 DNA follows: TGTGCCAGCAGCTTAATTCAGGGGGATCCCCACGAGCAGTACTTC. Together with reference TRBV7-3 and TRBJ2-7, the CDR3 gives the full variable domain: GAGVSQTPSNKVTEKGKYVELRCDPISGHTALYWYRQSLGQGPEFLIYFQGTGAADDSGLPNDRFFAVRPEGSVSTLKIQRTERGDSAVYLCASSLIQGDPHEQYFGPGTRLTVT.